The 15 T cell receptor beta chains given below trace back to one sample, sequenced in a study of long-term antiretroviral therapy in people with HIV. They ran version v3.0 of the immunoSEQ assay at survey level. Assay used: immunoSEQ multiplex PCR; TCRdb lists only in-frame clones, some missing. The sample has 20,000 or so clones, roughly 80% seen once. This material consisted of unsorted PBMCs, taken 0.5 years before starting antiretroviral therapy. The receptors stem from a man aged 18 to 30 with HIV.

V and J are TRBV28 and TRBJ2-7; TRBD2 agrees at 7 bases. Germline V gene sequence: CDR1 MDHEN, CDR2 SYDVKM. V dropped 6 bases and J dropped 7; count of bases not matched to a gene: 15. The CDR3 consists of 15 residues. Written as DNA, the CDR3 is TGTGCCAGCAGCCGAACAGCGGGGCTCCGCCAGGAGCAGTACTTC. Protein sequence: CASSRTAGLRQEQYF.

The J gene is TRBJ2-7, the V gene TRBV27; D is uncertain. V was cut by 8 bases and J by 1 base, with 24 bases left in between. CDR3 length: 17 amino acids. Germline values: CDR1 MNHEY, CDR2 SMNVEV (reference sequence). The CDR3 DNA reads as TGTGCCAGCCGCAAAAGGTTGGACGCGCCTATGTCCTACGAGCAGTACTTC. Translating it yields CASRKRLDAPMSYEQYF.

The chain links TRBV5-4 to TRBJ1-1, with unresolved D. Deletions cut 7 bases from V and 0 bases from J, with 19 bases between. The CDR3 spans 16 residues. CDR1 and CDR2 from the germline V gene are SGHNT and YYREEE (reference sequence). The CDR3 loop reads CASLSRTDLLNTEAFF. DNA of the CDR3: TGTGCCAGCTTATCGAGAACAGATTTGTTGAACACTGAAGCTTTCTTT.

The V gene is TRBV9, the J gene TRBJ2-7; D is unclear. Germline CDR1 is SGDLS and CDR2 is YYNGEE. Deletions cut 0 bases from V and 0 bases from J, with 13 bases between. The CDR3 has 16 residues. The CDR3 DNA reads TGTGCCAGCAGCGTAGAGGGCGGAACCAGCTCCTACGAGCAGTACTTC. This encodes CASSVEGGTSSYEQYF.

The chain joins TRBV7-7 to TRBJ2-3, with 7 bases that match TRBD2. Germline V gene data show CDR1 as SSHAT and CDR2 as FNYEAQ (reference sequence). The length of the CDR3 is 16 residues. Trimming at V came to 5 bases and at J to 0 bases, leaving 8 bases not matched to a gene. The CDR3, as DNA: TGTGCCAGCAGCCCCCAGCGGGGACTTAGCACAGATACGCAGTATTTT. Its protein is CASSPQRGLSTDTQYF.

This chain connects TRBV5-1 to TRBJ2-1; D unresolved. Germline CDR1 and CDR2: SGHRS and YFSETQ. V lost 2 bases and J 9 bases, leaving 6 bases between the germline ends. The CDR3 spans 11 residues. The CDR3 DNA is TGCGCCAGCAGCTTATCATCTGAGCAGTTCTTC. Amino acids: CASSLSSEQFF.

The genes are TRBV27 and TRBJ2-7; a weak D match, TRBD1 (5 bases). Per the germline V gene, CDR1 is MNHEY and CDR2 is SMNVEV (reference sequence). The CDR3 is 14 amino acids. The V end was cut by 0 bases, the J end by 2 bases, with 8 bases between. CDR3 nucleotide sequence: TGTGCCAGCAGTTTATCGTCAGGGACCTACGAGCAGTACTTC. This codes for CASSLSSGTYEQYF.

The chain recombines TRBV7-2 with TRBJ2-7, with a weak D call TRBD1 (5 bases). Trimming removed 7 bases at V and 4 bases at J, with 26 bases between. Germline V gene lookup returns CDR1 SGHTA and CDR2 FQGNSA. The CDR3 is 17 residues long. The CDR3 region has the DNA TGTGCCAGCACTCTCGTCGAAGGGGTCAGATTCAATTACGAGCAGTACTTC. Residues: CASTLVEGVRFNYEQYF. Drawing the rest from reference TRBV7-2 and TRBJ2-7, the complete variable domain is GAGVSQSPSNKVTEKGKDVELRCDPISGHTALYWYRQSLGQGLEFLIYFQGNSAPDKSGLPSDRFSAERTGGSVSTLTIQRTQQEDSAVYLCASTLVEGVRFNYEQYFGPGTRLTVT.

The chain links TRBV5-4 to TRBJ2-1; 8 bases match TRBD2. This CDR3 comprises 13 residues. The germline CDR1 and CDR2 sequences are SGHNT and YYREEE (reference sequence). After removal of 4 bases from V and 3 bases from J, the junction contained 0 bases not matched to a gene. CDR3 sequence (DNA): TGTGCCAGCAGCAGCGGGGGCTACAATGAGCAGTTCTTC. Translating it yields CASSSGGYNEQFF.

This clone was observed a few times. The J gene is TRBJ2-7, the V gene TRBV25-1; no clear D. This CDR3 region has 11 residues. Germline V gene lookup returns CDR1 MGHDK and CDR2 SYGVNS. Trimming pared 3 bases from V and 1 base from J, leaving 1 base between. CDR3 nucleotides: TGTGCCAGCAGTGAGTCCTACGAGCAGTACTTC. It encodes CASSESYEQYF.

The chain has TRBV5-1 and TRBJ1-1; D call uncertain. From germline, CDR1 is SGHRS and CDR2 YFSETQ. The CDR3 is 13 amino acids. V gave up 0 bases and J gave up 5 bases, with 8 bases separating them. The CDR3 DNA reads TGCGCCAGCAGCTTGGCCATTGGGACTGAAGCTTTCTTT. It encodes CASSLAIGTEAFF. The full variable domain, rest sourced from reference TRBV5-1 and TRBJ1-1, is KAGVTQTPRYLIKTRGQQVTLSCSPISGHRSVSWYQQTPGQGLQFLFEYFSETQRNKGNFPGRFSGRQFSNSRSEMNVSTLELGDSALYLCASSLAIGTEAFFGQGTRLTVV.

The chain is built from TRBV27 and TRBJ1-5; 8 nucleotides match TRBD1. Trimming at V came to 6 bases and at J to 0 bases, leaving 10 bases not matched to a gene. CDR1 and CDR2 (germline): MNHEY, SMNVEV (reference sequence). This CDR3 is built from 17 residues. The CDR3 here is CASRPFPGQVSNQPQHF. The CDR3 DNA reads TGTGCCAGCAGGCCTTTCCCGGGACAGGTTAGCAATCAGCCCCAGCATTTT.

J is TRBJ1-1 and V is TRBV11-2; D is unresolved. The CDR3 has 15 amino acids. Trimming shortened V by 5 bases and J by 3 bases, and 16 bases separated the two germline ends. Germline V lookup: CDR1 SGHAT, CDR2 FQNNGV. CDR3 coding DNA: TGTGCCAGCAGCCCCACGCCGGGTGGGGACACTGAAGCTTTCTTT. Translated: CASSPTPGGDTEAFF. Full variable domain (missing parts from reference TRBV11-2 and TRBJ1-1): EAGVAQSPRYKIIEKRQSVAFWCNPISGHATLYWYQQILGQGPKLLIQFQNNGVVDDSQLPKDRFSAERLKGVDSTLKIQPAKLEDSAVYLCASSPTPGGDTEAFFGQGTRLTVV.

The rearrangement links TRBV6-5 to TRBJ2-3; D might be TRBD2 (5 bases). This CDR3 is built from 12 residues. V was pared by 4 bases and J by 10 bases, with 12 bases between. Per germline, CDR1 MNHEY and CDR2 SVGAGI. As DNA, the CDR3 is TGTGCCAGCAGTTCCGCGGGCATGGCGCAGTATTTT. Encoded protein: CASSSAGMAQYF.

The V call is TRBV7-2, the J call TRBJ2-5; D call uncertain. Trimming shortened V by 4 bases and J by 3 bases, and 15 bases separated the two germline ends. Germline assignment: CDR1 SGHTA and CDR2 FQGNSA. The CDR3 is made up of 15 amino acids. CDR3 loop: CASSSLTYREETQYF. CDR3 in DNA: TGTGCCAGCAGCTCCCTGACATATCGCGAAGAGACCCAGTACTTC.